These T cell receptor beta chains were read from a single sample in a study of blood T cell repertoires in COVID-19. Assay: immunoSEQ multiplex PCR; the TCRdb copy retains only in-frame clones and omits some. This table holds 350,000 to 450,000 clones, roughly nine tenths found once. The sample comprised PBMCs or T cells enriched from blood (not recorded which). Source of these receptors: a woman in her twenties or thirties who had recovered from COVID-19. The CDR3 runs from the conserved cysteine through the conserved F or W. Fields, in order: J gene, V gene, CDR3 length, CDR3 protein.

j_call: TRBJ1-1; v_call: TRBV4-1; cdr3_length: 15; cdr3_aa: CASSQPLRGGTEAFF
j_call: TRBJ2-5; v_call: TRBV6-2/TRBV6-3; cdr3_length: 15; cdr3_aa: CASSRDRGFQETQYF
j_call: TRBJ1-2; v_call: TRBV18; cdr3_length: 18; cdr3_aa: CASSPATPSITRNYGYTF
j_call: TRBJ2-7; v_call: TRBV5-1; cdr3_length: 15; cdr3_aa: CASSLTGTGGREQYF
j_call: TRBJ2-7; v_call: TRBV10-3; cdr3_length: 16; cdr3_aa: CAISARTGKGSYEQYF
j_call: TRBJ2-5; v_call: TRBV2; cdr3_length: 21; cdr3_aa: CASSKIPVDSRHRQGSETQYF
j_call: TRBJ1-1; v_call: TRBV5-1; cdr3_length: 17; cdr3_aa: CASSLGVVSTGNTEAFF
j_call: TRBJ1-2; v_call: TRBV7-9; cdr3_length: 15; cdr3_aa: CASSLAGTGPYGYTF
j_call: TRBJ1-1; v_call: TRBV9; cdr3_length: 14; cdr3_aa: CASSGDSTDTEAFF
j_call: TRBJ2-7; v_call: TRBV6-5; cdr3_length: 15; cdr3_aa: CASSTGTGKVYEQYF
j_call: TRBJ2-3; v_call: TRBV11-3; cdr3_length: 16; cdr3_aa: CASSLGETGRTDTQYF
j_call: TRBJ2-7; v_call: TRBV6-9; cdr3_length: 15; cdr3_aa: CASSSELGQPYEQYF
j_call: TRBJ2-2; v_call: TRBV9; cdr3_length: 16; cdr3_aa: CASSPGYRPDPGELFF
j_call: TRBJ2-5; v_call: TRBV7-9; cdr3_length: 16; cdr3_aa: CASSLYVAPSQETQYF
j_call: TRBJ1-2; v_call: TRBV12-3/TRBV12-4; cdr3_length: 13; cdr3_aa: CASSPRTGGGYTF
j_call: TRBJ2-3; v_call: TRBV30; cdr3_length: 18; cdr3_aa: CAWRPLASGRQNSDTQYF
j_call: TRBJ2-7; v_call: TRBV10-3; cdr3_length: 13; cdr3_aa: CAISSQGSYEQYF
j_call: TRBJ1-2; v_call: TRBV6-5; cdr3_length: 13; cdr3_aa: CASSRTANYGYTF
j_call: TRBJ2-3; v_call: TRBV7-9; cdr3_length: 19; cdr3_aa: CASSSPGASGGASTDTQYF
j_call: TRBJ1-2; v_call: TRBV10-3; cdr3_length: 14; cdr3_aa: CAISDLQGNYGYTF
j_call: TRBJ2-7; v_call: TRBV5-8; cdr3_length: 14; cdr3_aa: CASSPAGRTYEQYF
j_call: TRBJ1-1; v_call: TRBV12-5; cdr3_length: 13; cdr3_aa: CASGLVIQGEAFF
j_call: TRBJ1-4; v_call: TRBV6-5; cdr3_length: 13; cdr3_aa: CASRGEYNEKLFF
j_call: TRBJ1-1; v_call: TRBV4-1; cdr3_length: 17; cdr3_aa: CASSQEGVPVGHSRAFF
j_call: TRBJ2-1; v_call: TRBV3-1/TRBV3-2; cdr3_length: 12; cdr3_aa: CASSQDPSEQFF
j_call: TRBJ2-1; v_call: TRBV11-3; cdr3_length: 15; cdr3_aa: CASSLESSAYNEQFF
j_call: TRBJ1-5; v_call: TRBV30; cdr3_length: 14; cdr3_aa: CAWSPGNSNQPQHF
j_call: TRBJ1-3; v_call: TRBV18; cdr3_length: 13; cdr3_aa: CASSPSGSDTIYF
j_call: TRBJ1-2; v_call: TRBV5-6; cdr3_length: 13; cdr3_aa: CASRRWSDYGYTF
j_call: TRBJ1-1; v_call: TRBV7-9; cdr3_length: 14; cdr3_aa: CASSLLRAGTEAFF
j_call: TRBJ2-5; v_call: TRBV7-9; cdr3_length: 16; cdr3_aa: CASSSGTSGGEETQYF
j_call: TRBJ2-2; v_call: TRBV4-3; cdr3_length: 15; cdr3_aa: CASSQGGAWAGELFF
j_call: TRBJ1-1; v_call: TRBV7-9; cdr3_length: 13; cdr3_aa: CASSLGGSTEAFF
j_call: TRBJ2-1; v_call: TRBV5-1; cdr3_length: 11; cdr3_aa: CASSLAVEQFF
j_call: TRBJ1-2; v_call: TRBV7-3; cdr3_length: 16; cdr3_aa: CASSETPQGGGHGYTF
j_call: TRBJ2-1; v_call: TRBV4-1; cdr3_length: 15; cdr3_aa: CASSQVTAGGNEQFF
j_call: TRBJ2-7; v_call: TRBV9; cdr3_length: 14; cdr3_aa: CASSKEDRGHEQYF
j_call: TRBJ2-7; v_call: TRBV6-5; cdr3_length: 13; cdr3_aa: CASRGTSAYEQYF
j_call: TRBJ2-3; v_call: TRBV20-1; cdr3_length: 16; cdr3_aa: CSASKKIAGGPVTQYF
j_call: TRBJ1-2; v_call: TRBV7-2; cdr3_length: 15; cdr3_aa: CASSLDRETVRGYTF
j_call: TRBJ2-7; v_call: TRBV6-1; cdr3_length: 14; cdr3_aa: CASSEGGEDYEQYF
j_call: TRBJ1-5; v_call: TRBV19; cdr3_length: 14; cdr3_aa: CASSIRQGNQPQHF
j_call: TRBJ1-3; v_call: TRBV4-1; cdr3_length: 17; cdr3_aa: CASSQLTGTGSSYTIYF
j_call: TRBJ2-7; v_call: TRBV28; cdr3_length: 9; cdr3_aa: CARRGEQYF
j_call: TRBJ2-1; v_call: TRBV9; cdr3_length: 14; cdr3_aa: CASSEGTTTGEQFF
j_call: TRBJ2-2; v_call: TRBV12-5; cdr3_length: 17; cdr3_aa: CASGPSRQGLNAGELFF
j_call: TRBJ1-3; v_call: TRBV29-1; cdr3_length: 13; cdr3_aa: CSVGDSSGNTIYF
j_call: TRBJ2-2; v_call: TRBV10-3; cdr3_length: 14; cdr3_aa: CAISLGQGGGELFF
j_call: TRBJ2-4; v_call: TRBV28; cdr3_length: 13; cdr3_aa: CASSSLPPYIQYF
j_call: TRBJ1-2; v_call: TRBV23-1; cdr3_length: 14; cdr3_aa: CASSHPTENYGYTF
j_call: TRBJ1-6; v_call: TRBV27; cdr3_length: 15; cdr3_aa: CASSLTQGYNSPLHF
j_call: TRBJ2-3; v_call: TRBV10-3; cdr3_length: 18; cdr3_aa: CAISESKRDRVGTDTQYF
j_call: TRBJ2-2; v_call: TRBV19; cdr3_length: 13; cdr3_aa: CASSAAGYTELFF
j_call: TRBJ1-1; v_call: TRBV5-1; cdr3_length: 14; cdr3_aa: CASSLFRRNTEAFF
j_call: TRBJ2-4; v_call: TRBV12-3/TRBV12-4; cdr3_length: 13; cdr3_aa: CASSLTPGNIQYF
j_call: TRBJ2-3; v_call: TRBV29-1; cdr3_length: 14; cdr3_aa: CSVVVRGRADTQYF
j_call: TRBJ2-5; v_call: TRBV4-2; cdr3_length: 16; cdr3_aa: CASSLLTSGSLETQYF